This T cell receptor (beta chain) appears in the sequencing data of a study of tumor and adjacent non-tumor tissue in lung cancer (dated by TCRdb to 2016 to 2018). Notes on the research overall: Patients with adenocarcinoma (about twelve), squamous cell carcinoma (2) and small cell lung cancer (1) were included in the cohort. A total of some 130,000,000 productive TCRbeta reads were generated by sequencing, corresponding to an average of around 4 million reads per sample. The study compared bulk TCRbeta repertoires between lung tumor tissue and matched distant non-tumor lung tissue from 15 lung cancer patients. The approximately 15 patients were aged roughly 31 to 80 years, included about ten men and 5 women, and had TNM stage I to III disease. TCRbeta CDR3 sequencing was performed on a few dozen paired specimens, with one tumor sample and one normal lung sample collected per patient. Beyond this particular receptor, the publication reports: Neither the sequencing platform nor unique molecular identifiers are named or mentioned anywhere in the methods. Because peripheral blood was not sequenced, blood TCRbeta repertoires in the lung cancer patients of the study were not examined. TCR diversity (inverse Simpson) was significantly higher in tumor than in normal lung tissue (about 400 vs 180, P = 0.0075, Mann-Whitney U test). Only around 14 patients were in the cohort, and the authors stated that larger samples and more detailed clinical data are needed. The top 100 clones made up a significantly larger cumulative share of the repertoire in normal lung than in tumor tissue. TCR diversity was significantly higher in younger patients, and higher tumor TCR diversity was associated with shorter overall and disease-free survival.

RNA was extracted from bulk unsorted tissue and checked for quality with a NanoDrop ND-1000 and an Agilent 2100. The donors were newly diagnosed lung cancer patients admitted for thoracic surgery in China from August to November 2014 who had not received prior chemotherapy. The study excluded patients who had received radiotherapy or chemotherapy before or who had another cancer at the same time. Pieces of surgical tissue measuring about 1-2.2 cm3 were kept in RNAlater solution and stored at -80 degrees C until use. Libraries were made using multiplex PCR. Sequencing relied on an Illumina HiSeq 2500. TCRbeta libraries were built by three rounds of nested PCR using primers (Table S4), following protocols modified from ARM-PCR. Before sequencing, PCR products in the 200-500 bp range were cut out of the gel and cleaned up using the QIAquick gel extraction kit. Per the source publication's procedure: Trimmomatic was used to clean the reads, FLASH merged the cleaned reads into complete CDR3 sequences, and MiTCR assigned the sequences to V(D)J germline segments. Clonal diversity was calculated as the inverse Simpson's index using VDJtools. In-frame sequences lacking a premature stop codon were counted as productive reads. TCRdb reran the public reads through fastp at Q25 and MiXCR, keeping productive beta chains. All rows with the same CDR3 protein become a single entry with the most common DNA and genes. The V and J calls were not made by the authors but by TCRdb's processing. For this sample the table gives some 200,000 distinct CDR3 sequences, of which around 71% were detected only once. The ten largest clonotypes hold under 30% of the sample.

With respect to this clonotype: Its antigen specificity is not known. Germline and junction disagree at one end, which may indicate a read error.

From its cysteine to its phenylalanine, the CDR3 spans 12 amino acids. Only the CDR3 DNA stays, 36 bases, in frame from base 1. CDR1 and CDR2 were assigned from the germline V gene as SQVTM and ANQGSEA. This sequence uses TRBV29-1 and TRBJ1-1; there is no confident call for the D gene. The specimen was lung tumor tissue. This clonotype originated in a man aged 55 to 70 with non-small cell lung cancer. The bases read TGCATCGTTAAAGGTGGATCCGCTGAAGCTTTCTTC. This sequence encodes CIVKGGSAEAFF.